The 21 T cell receptor beta chains below were found in one sample sequenced in a study of human T cells and chemical hapten exposure. Time point meaning: pre-sensitization, week 0. Treatment denoted: therapeutic diphenylcyclopropenone sensitization with weekly scalp DPC. TCRdb reprocessed the RACE reads with MiXCR, giving one entry per CDR3 protein. The sample contains more than 300,000 distinct CDR3 sequences, roughly 5.3% of which appear only once. The material was whole blood, obtained in connection with sensitization to the hapten diphenylcyclopropenone (DPC). The receptors were gathered from a woman in her forties or fifties with alopecia areata. Some clones in this sample may be carry-over from other donors' samples.

This clonotype occurred a few times. This chain connects TRBV2 to TRBJ1-4; D is uncertain. There are 10 residues in the CDR3. V was trimmed by 8 bases and J by 14 bases, leaving 12 bases between them. The germline V gene encodes CDR1 SNHLY and CDR2 FYNNEI. This CDR3 reads CASSRSQLFF. CDR3 bases: TGTGCCAGCTCACGGAGCCAGCTGTTTTTT.

This clonotype has more than one count but fewer than ten. The chain carries TRBV7-2 and TRBJ1-3, with 8 bases lining up with TRBD1. Germline assignment: CDR1 SGHTA and CDR2 FQGNSA. The CDR3 runs to 15 residues. V dropped 4 bases and J dropped 4; count of bases not matched to a gene: 6. CDR3 sequence reads: CASSSVTGAGNTIYF. CDR3 bases: TGTGCCAGCAGCTCAGTGACAGGGGCGGGAAACACCATATATTTT.

This clonotype was counted at least ten times. The CDR3, as DNA: TGCAGCGTTGAATCGGGACTAGTGGGGAATGAGCAGTTCTTC. Protein: CSVESGLVGNEQFF. The chain has TRBV29-1 and TRBJ2-1, with 8 bases fitting TRBD2. The CDR3 loop spans 14 amino acids. Germline V lookup: CDR1 SQVTM, CDR2 ANQGSEA. V lost 2 bases, J lost 7 bases, and 7 bases stayed unmatched.

The chain recombines TRBV3-1 with TRBJ2-7; perhaps D is TRBD1 or TRBD2 (5 bases each). Germline CDR1 is LGHDT and CDR2 is YNNKEL (reference sequence). The CDR3 sequence is 14 residues long. V lost 6 bases, J lost 7 bases, and 19 bases lay in between. CDR3 bases: TGTGCCAGCAGTAAACTTGAAACAGGCGGGGAGCAGTACTTC. Encoded protein: CASSKLETGGEQYF.

In this sample, this clonotype turned up many times. This chain connects TRBV6-2 or TRBV6-3 to TRBJ1-5; TRBD1 might be the D (5 bases). Trimming shortened V by 6 bases and J by 0 bases, and 15 bases separated the two germline ends. CDR1 is MNHEY, CDR2 SVGEGT, per germline. This CDR3 comprises 16 residues. CDR3 residues: CASSWAGGNSNQPQHF. In DNA, the CDR3 is TGTGCCAGCAGCTGGGCCGGGGGAAATAGCAATCAGCCCCAGCATTTT.

This clonotype has at least ten counts. The rearrangement joins TRBV5-6 to TRBJ2-3, with TRBD1 matching over 7 bases. Trimming removed 9 bases from V and 2 bases from J; junction bases left unmatched: 6. Germline CDR1 SGHDT, CDR2 YYEEEE. This CDR3 is built from 13 residues. The chain's CDR3 is CATSGQLTDTQYF. DNA of the CDR3: TGTGCCACTTCGGGACAGCTCACAGATACGCAGTATTTT.

The chain uses TRBV6-5 and TRBJ2-7, with D perhaps TRBD1 or TRBD2 (6 bases each). V was cut by 6 bases and J by 0 bases, with 15 bases left in between. CDR3 length equals 15 residues. Germline assignment: CDR1 MNHEY and CDR2 SVGAGI. As DNA, the CDR3 is TGTGCCAGCAGGGGAGGACAGCTCCGCTCCTACGAGCAGTACTTC. Translated, it gives CASRGGQLRSYEQYF.

In its sample, this clonotype was seen many times. This sequence joins TRBV27 and TRBJ2-2; D gene uncertain. The V end lost 1 base, the J end lost 4 bases, and 4 bases lay between the germline ends. CDR3 size: 13 residues. Germline CDR1 is MNHEY and CDR2 is SMNVEV (reference sequence). Here the CDR3 reads CASSLYVTGELFF. CDR3 coding DNA: TGTGCCAGCAGTTTATATGTCACCGGGGAGCTGTTTTTT.

This clonotype was counted ten times or more. The chain has TRBV7-8 and TRBJ2-3; tentative D call: TRBD1 (5 bases). Germline CDR1 and CDR2: SGHVS and FQNEAQ. The CDR3 loop spans 14 amino acids. Deletions cut 7 bases from V and 4 bases from J, with 15 bases between. The CDR3 loop reads CASTSDPGPDTQYF. The CDR3 bases are TGTGCCAGCACCTCGGACCCAGGGCCAGATACGCAGTATTTT.

This clonotype was observed a few times. The CDR3 region is CASSFSDSLFGTEAFF. The DNA of the CDR3 is TGCGCCAGCAGCTTCAGTGACAGTCTATTTGGCACTGAAGCTTTCTTT. The chain couples TRBV5-1 to TRBJ1-1, with D tentatively TRBD1 (5 bases). The CDR3 runs 16 residues. Germline V gives CDR1 SGHRS, CDR2 YFSETQ. Trimming stripped 2 bases from V and 4 bases from J, with 18 bases between.

A few counts support this clonotype. V and J are TRBV6-5 and TRBJ2-4, with D hard to call. This CDR3 has 15 amino acids. Trimming removed 6 bases at V and 3 bases at J, with 15 bases between. Germline V gene data show CDR1 as MNHEY and CDR2 as SVGAGI. CDR3 DNA sequence: TGTGCCAGCAGCTCGTCCGGTTTTCTCAAAAACATTCAGTACTTC. Its translation is CASSSSGFLKNIQYF.

In this sample, this clonotype turned up many times. V gene TRBV3-1 combines with J gene TRBJ2-1; D possibly corresponds to TRBD1 (6 bases). Trimming pared 0 bases from V and 8 bases from J, leaving 17 bases between. The CDR3 is made up of 16 amino acids. Per the germline V gene, CDR1 is LGHDT and CDR2 is YNNKEL (reference sequence). CDR3 residues: CASSQDLQGMIDEQFF. The DNA for the CDR3 is TGTGCCAGCAGCCAAGATCTACAGGGTATGATCGATGAGCAGTTCTTC.

This clonotype was recorded at least ten times. The chain joins TRBV5-1 to TRBJ2-3; D is unresolved. V was clipped by 1 base and J by 4 bases, with 13 bases between them. The CDR3 totals 15 residues. Per germline, CDR1 SGHRS and CDR2 YFSETQ. As DNA, the CDR3 is TGCGCCAGCAGCTTGATTGGGCAGGTCCCAGATACGCAGTATTTT. The encoded protein is CASSLIGQVPDTQYF.

The genes are TRBV10-3 and TRBJ1-1, with D unclear. The CDR3 extends over 13 amino acids. Germline assignment: CDR1 ENHRY and CDR2 SYGVKD. V dropped 4 bases and J dropped 4 bases, with 10 bases sitting between them. CDR3 in amino acids: CAISGKGGTEAFF. The CDR3 DNA follows: TGTGCCATCAGTGGGAAGGGAGGCACTGAAGCTTTCTTT.

This clonotype was counted ten times or more. V is TRBV6-2 or TRBV6-3 and J is TRBJ2-2, with 7 bases aligning to TRBD1. This CDR3 is 13 amino acids long. V dropped 5 bases and J dropped 5; count of bases not matched to a gene: 2. CDR1 MNHEY and CDR2 SVGEGT come from the germline V gene. This CDR3 reads CASSKQGTGELFF. CDR3 in DNA: TGTGCCAGCAGTAAACAGGGGACCGGGGAGCTGTTTTTT.

This clonotype was observed at least ten times. This chain links TRBV7-2 with TRBJ2-5; TRBD2 matches 9 bases. J was trimmed by 5 bases and V by 5 bases; bases with no gene match: 9. Looked up from germline, CDR1 is SGHTA and CDR2 is FQGNSA. The CDR3 contains 15 residues. This CDR3 is CASSLAGGLRETQYF. The CDR3 coding sequence is TGTGCCAGCAGCCTCGCGGGGGGGCTGCGCGAGACCCAGTACTTC.

V is TRBV5-1 and J is TRBJ1-5, with 7 bases that match TRBD1. This CDR3 spans 15 amino acids. Germline-derived CDR1 and CDR2 are SGHRS and YFSETQ. The V and J ends lost 4 bases and 1 base, in that order; junction bases with no gene match: 5. The DNA of the CDR3 is TGCGCCAGCAGCGCCGGGGGACAGAGCAATCAGCCCCAGCATTTT. Translating gives CASSAGGQSNQPQHF.

This clonotype was recorded a few times. The V gene is TRBV27, the J gene TRBJ1-1, with D tentatively TRBD1 (5 bases). From germline, CDR1 is MNHEY and CDR2 SMNVEV (reference sequence). Between the trimmed V and J ends, which lost 4 bases and 1 base, there was a span of 10 bases. This CDR3 has 14 residues. This chain's CDR3 is CASSWGLGNTEAFF. The CDR3 DNA sequence: TGTGCCAGCAGTTGGGGACTCGGGAACACTGAAGCTTTCTTT.

This clonotype has ten or more counts. The chain carries TRBV12-5 and TRBJ1-1; 8 bases line up with TRBD1. The CDR3 is 15 amino acids. V was clipped by 8 bases and J by 0 bases; unmatched bases: 8. The germline gives CDR1 LGHNT, CDR2 FRNRAP. CDR3 coding DNA: TGTGCTAGTTCATCGGGACAGGTAATGAACACTGAAGCTTTCTTT. Its protein is CASSSGQVMNTEAFF.

V is TRBV12-3 or TRBV12-4 and J is TRBJ1-5; no clear D gene. CDR3 size: 15 residues. Trimming stripped 4 bases from V and 0 bases from J, with 10 bases between. CDR3 coding DNA: TGTGCCAGCAGTTCAAAGTCGAGTAGCAATCAGCCCCAGCATTTT. This gives the protein CASSSKSSSNQPQHF.

As for this clonotype: A much larger clone lies a single base off, so this may be a read error. The genes are TRBV4-2 and TRBJ2-7, with TRBD1 matching over 7 bases. The CDR3 runs 16 residues. Germline V gene data show CDR1 as LGHNA and CDR2 as YNFKEQ. The ends lost 3 bases at V and 0 bases at J; junction bases unmatched: 8. The CDR3 DNA is TGTGCCAGCAGCCAGAGCGACAGGGAGCCCTCCTACGAGCAGTACTTC. This codes for CASSQSDREPSYEQYF.